This record looks at one T cell receptor (beta chain) sequence and its context. The data originate from a study of blood T cells in healthy people across ages. The second PCR ran roughly 7 to 12 cycles with a sample-barcoded 5' primer and J-beta primers. TCRdb processed the 5' RACE reads anew with MiXCR; each CDR3 protein has one entry. The profile shows under 850,000 distinct CDR3 sequences, 35% to 40% of them singletons. CDR3 length: 18 residues. Germline CDR1 SGHDT, CDR2 YYEEEE. The V gene is TRBV5-6, the J gene TRBJ2-1; D might be TRBD1 or TRBD2, each matching 5 bases. The J call may be in error: the DNA end matches TRBJ2-7 better. The sample was blood. This clonotype was sampled from a man in his late teens or twenties in good health. CDR3 protein: CASSRTPGTPIGYNEQYF. The CDR3 DNA follows: TGTGCCAGCAGCCGTACCCCCGGGACCCCAATCGGGTACAATGAGCAGTACTTC.